This T cell receptor (beta chain) appears in the sequencing data of a study of glioma-infiltrating T cells. The iRepertoire nested amplicon-rescue multiplex PCR amplified TCR alpha and beta CDR3s from RNA. TCRdb processed the multiplex PCR reads anew with MiXCR; each CDR3 protein has one entry. The sample yields 100,000 to 150,000 distinct CDR3 sequences, approximately 26% seen once. Many counts were recorded for this clonotype. V lost 5 bases to trimming and J lost 4 bases; unmatched junction nucleotides: 7. From germline, CDR1 is LNHNV and CDR2 YYDKDF (reference sequence). This CDR3 has 15 residues.

This sequence originates from a human donor with low-grade glioma or glioblastoma, undergoing nonglioma brain surgery, or in good health (not recorded which). Sequencing was carried out using glioma tissue, nonneoplastic brain tissue, or PBMCs (not recorded which). The V gene is TRBV15, the J gene TRBJ2-3, with 9 bases identical to TRBD1. In nucleotides, the CDR3 is TGTGCCACCAGCGTACAGGGGGCTAGGTCAGATACGCAGTATTTT. This codes for CATSVQGARSDTQYF.